Listed below are T cell receptor beta chains from one sample, sequenced in a study of blood T cell repertoires in COVID-19. This table comes from immunoSEQ multiplex PCR, and its TCRdb copy is limited to in-frame clones, with some not included. The data show about 310,000 clones, with around 90% seen just once and approximately 5.2% held by the top ten. Sequencing used PBMCs or T cells enriched from blood (not recorded which). The receptors shown here come from a man aged 60-69 years who had recovered from COVID-19. The CDR3 runs from the conserved cysteine through the conserved F or W. The D gene is left open where the match is weak. Clone size is not always given. Where it is, it says once, few, many or a class for expanded clones.

cdr3_aa: CASSAQGPDSPLHF
cdr3_nt: TGCGCCAGCAGCGCACAGGGACCTGATTCACCCCTCCACTTT
j_call: TRBJ1-6
clone_size: NA
v_call: TRBV5-1
d_call: NA

cdr3_aa: CASSKGVEDTQYF
cdr3_nt: TGTGCCAGTAGTAAAGGGGTAGAAGATACGCAGTATTTT
j_call: TRBJ2-3
clone_size: NA
v_call: TRBV19
d_call: NA

cdr3_aa: CASSYSGTWTQPQHF
cdr3_nt: TGTGCCAGCAGTTATTCCGGGACTTGGACCCAGCCCCAGCATTTT
j_call: TRBJ1-5
clone_size: once
v_call: TRBV6-5
d_call: NA

cdr3_aa: CASSLMSSGNTIYF
cdr3_nt: TGTGCCAGCAGCCTGATGAGCTCTGGAAACACCATATATTTT
j_call: TRBJ1-3
clone_size: once
v_call: TRBV2
d_call: NA

cdr3_aa: CASNRGQETQYF
cdr3_nt: TGTGCCAGCAACAGGGGCCAAGAGACCCAGTACTTC
j_call: TRBJ2-5
clone_size: NA
v_call: TRBV2
d_call: TRBD1

cdr3_aa: CASSIPQGLAGAIGTDTQYF
cdr3_nt: TGTGCCAGTAGTATACCCCAGGGACTAGCGGGAGCGATAGGCACAGATACGCAGTATTTT
j_call: TRBJ2-3
clone_size: once
v_call: TRBV19
d_call: TRBD2

cdr3_aa: CASSTTGLPTDTQYF
cdr3_nt: TGCGCCAGCAGCACTACGGGACTACCCACAGATACGCAGTATTTT
j_call: TRBJ2-3
clone_size: NA
v_call: TRBV5-1
d_call: TRBD2

cdr3_aa: CASSLTGSYEQYF
cdr3_nt: TGCGCCAGCAGTTTAACGGGATCCTACGAGCAGTACTTC
j_call: TRBJ2-7
clone_size: NA
v_call: TRBV10-1
d_call: NA

cdr3_aa: CASSLEGAVSNEKLFF
cdr3_nt: TGTGCCAGCAGCTTAGAGGGGGCGGTGTCTAATGAAAAACTGTTTTTT
j_call: TRBJ1-4
clone_size: NA
v_call: TRBV7-8
d_call: TRBD1

cdr3_aa: CASSTGGTGWTGELFF
cdr3_nt: TGTGCCAGTAGTACTGGGGGGACAGGATGGACCGGGGAGCTGTTTTTT
j_call: TRBJ2-2
clone_size: NA
v_call: TRBV19
d_call: TRBD1

cdr3_aa: CASSSPNRGRNTGELFF
cdr3_nt: TGTGCCAGCAGCTCACCCAACAGGGGGCGGAACACCGGGGAGCTGTTTTTT
j_call: TRBJ2-2
clone_size: NA
v_call: TRBV11-3
d_call: TRBD1

cdr3_aa: CASPSNFAQGDRGQQYF
cdr3_nt: TGCGCCAGCCCTTCGAACTTTGCCCAGGGAGACAGGGGGCAGCAGTACTTC
j_call: TRBJ2-7
clone_size: once
v_call: TRBV23-1
d_call: TRBD1

cdr3_aa: CASSLDHRETYEQYF
cdr3_nt: TGTGCCAGCAGCTTGGACCACAGGGAAACCTACGAGCAGTACTTC
j_call: TRBJ2-7
clone_size: NA
v_call: TRBV5-6
d_call: NA

cdr3_aa: CASSAGQGRTDTQYF
cdr3_nt: TGTGCCAGCAGCGCGGGACAGGGGCGCACAGATACGCAGTATTTT
j_call: TRBJ2-3
clone_size: once
v_call: TRBV5-5
d_call: TRBD1

cdr3_aa: CASSQVQGPNSPLHF
cdr3_nt: TGTGCCAGCAGCCAAGTGCAGGGCCCTAATTCACCCCTCCACTTT
j_call: TRBJ1-6
clone_size: NA
v_call: TRBV14
d_call: NA

cdr3_aa: CASSPRDRDSYEQYF
cdr3_nt: TGTGCCAGCAGCCCCCGGGACAGAGACTCCTACGAGCAGTACTTC
j_call: TRBJ2-7
clone_size: NA
v_call: TRBV9
d_call: TRBD1

cdr3_aa: CASSTDRGNADTQYF
cdr3_nt: TGTGCCAGCAGCACAGACAGGGGTAACGCAGATACGCAGTATTTT
j_call: TRBJ2-3
clone_size: NA
v_call: TRBV7-9
d_call: TRBD1

cdr3_aa: CSVAELFVAADTQYF
cdr3_nt: TGCAGCGTCGCAGAGTTGTTCGTCGCGGCAGATACGCAGTATTTT
j_call: TRBJ2-3
clone_size: NA
v_call: TRBV29-1
d_call: NA

cdr3_aa: CASSKLAGGYNEQFF
cdr3_nt: TGTGCCAGCAGTAAACTAGCGGGAGGCTACAATGAGCAGTTCTTC
j_call: TRBJ2-1
clone_size: few
v_call: TRBV6-5
d_call: TRBD2

cdr3_aa: CASSLVAEVGELFF
cdr3_nt: TGCGCCAGCAGCTTGGTGGCAGAGGTCGGGGAGCTGTTTTTT
j_call: TRBJ2-2
clone_size: NA
v_call: TRBV5-1
d_call: NA

cdr3_aa: CASRKYPNRIDTIYF
cdr3_nt: TGTGCCAGCAGGAAATACCCAAACCGTATAGACACCATATATTTT
j_call: TRBJ1-3
clone_size: NA
v_call: TRBV6-5
d_call: NA

cdr3_aa: CASGQGFGELFF
cdr3_nt: TGTGCCAGCGGACAGGGGTTCGGGGAGCTGTTTTTT
j_call: TRBJ2-2
clone_size: NA
v_call: TRBV11-3
d_call: TRBD1

cdr3_aa: CASSSGTSGSSEQYF
cdr3_nt: TGTGCCAGCAGTTCCGGGACTAGCGGGAGTAGCGAGCAGTACTTC
j_call: TRBJ2-7
clone_size: NA
v_call: TRBV28
d_call: TRBD2

cdr3_aa: CASSRQGMRPGTEAFF
cdr3_nt: TGTGCCAGTAGTAGACAGGGGATGCGCCCGGGCACTGAAGCTTTCTTT
j_call: TRBJ1-1
clone_size: NA
v_call: TRBV19
d_call: TRBD1

cdr3_aa: CAWGRGPNTEAFF
cdr3_nt: TGTGCCTGGGGAAGGGGGCCTAACACTGAAGCTTTCTTT
j_call: TRBJ1-1
clone_size: NA
v_call: TRBV30
d_call: TRBD1

cdr3_aa: CASSVAGTSSYEQYF
cdr3_nt: TGTGCCAGCAGCGTCGCGGGAACGAGCTCCTACGAGCAGTACTTC
j_call: TRBJ2-7
clone_size: NA
v_call: TRBV9
d_call: NA

cdr3_aa: CASSQLDVGDYGYTF
cdr3_nt: TGTGCCAGCAGCCAACTTGACGTAGGAGACTATGGCTACACCTTC
j_call: TRBJ1-2
clone_size: NA
v_call: TRBV4-2
d_call: NA

cdr3_aa: CASRERGNTEAFF
cdr3_nt: TGTGCCAGCAGAGAAAGGGGGAACACTGAAGCTTTCTTT
j_call: TRBJ1-1
clone_size: NA
v_call: TRBV2
d_call: NA

cdr3_aa: CASSEQGMNTEAFF
cdr3_nt: TGTGCCAGCAGCGAACAGGGAATGAACACTGAAGCTTTCTTT
j_call: TRBJ1-1
clone_size: NA
v_call: TRBV9
d_call: NA

cdr3_aa: CASSFSGAGGRGELFF
cdr3_nt: TGTGCCAGCAGCTTCTCCGGGGCAGGGGGCAGGGGGGAGCTGTTTTTT
j_call: TRBJ2-2
clone_size: NA
v_call: TRBV7-2
d_call: TRBD1

cdr3_aa: CASSPLVLHNEQFF
cdr3_nt: TGTGCCAGCAGCCCGCTAGTCCTCCACAATGAGCAGTTCTTC
j_call: TRBJ2-1
clone_size: NA
v_call: TRBV3-1/TRBV3-2
d_call: NA

cdr3_aa: CASSEEKGYRGENTEAFF
cdr3_nt: TGTGCCAGCAGTGAAGAAAAAGGTTACAGGGGGGAAAACACTGAAGCTTTCTTT
j_call: TRBJ1-1
clone_size: NA
v_call: TRBV6-1
d_call: TRBD1

cdr3_aa: CASSSGTGTVNYGYTF
cdr3_nt: TGTGCCAGCAGTTCCGGGACAGGGACTGTTAACTATGGCTACACCTTC
j_call: TRBJ1-2
clone_size: few
v_call: TRBV28
d_call: TRBD1

cdr3_aa: CATSDSTGGGNQPQHF
cdr3_nt: TGTGCCACCAGTGACTCGACAGGGGGCGGCAATCAGCCCCAGCATTTT
j_call: TRBJ1-5
clone_size: NA
v_call: TRBV24-1
d_call: TRBD1

cdr3_aa: CASSAGFGGSSYNEQFF
cdr3_nt: TGTGCCAGCAGCGCGGGATTTGGGGGGAGCTCCTACAATGAGCAGTTCTTC
j_call: TRBJ2-1
clone_size: NA
v_call: TRBV9
d_call: NA

cdr3_aa: CASRTADRGLSNYGYTF
cdr3_nt: TGTGCCAGCAGAACCGCGGACAGGGGGCTTTCTAACTATGGCTACACCTTC
j_call: TRBJ1-2
clone_size: NA
v_call: TRBV27
d_call: TRBD1

cdr3_aa: CSVAERNSPLHF
cdr3_nt: TGCAGCGTTGCGGAGCGAAATTCACCCCTCCACTTT
j_call: TRBJ1-6
clone_size: NA
v_call: TRBV29-1
d_call: NA

cdr3_aa: CASSRIRDRQETQYF
cdr3_nt: TGTGCCAGCAGCCGGATTCGGGACAGGCAAGAGACCCAGTACTTC
j_call: TRBJ2-5
clone_size: NA
v_call: TRBV6-2/TRBV6-3
d_call: TRBD1

cdr3_aa: CASSALFSGIASGANVLTF
cdr3_nt: TGTGCCAGCAGCGCCTTATTTAGCGGGATCGCCTCTGGGGCCAACGTCCTGACTTTC
j_call: TRBJ2-6
clone_size: NA
v_call: TRBV7-9
d_call: TRBD2

cdr3_aa: CASSLAPGTDTQYF
cdr3_nt: TGCGCCAGCAGCTTGGCCCCGGGGACAGATACGCAGTATTTT
j_call: TRBJ2-3
clone_size: NA
v_call: TRBV5-1
d_call: NA

cdr3_aa: CASSIDGPGLAGRSSYNEQFF
cdr3_nt: TGTGCCAGTAGTATAGATGGGCCGGGACTAGCGGGACGTAGCTCCTACAATGAGCAGTTCTTC
j_call: TRBJ2-1
clone_size: NA
v_call: TRBV19
d_call: TRBD2

cdr3_aa: CASSQGQGAFYGYTF
cdr3_nt: TGTGCCAGCAGCCAGGGACAGGGGGCATTCTATGGCTACACCTTC
j_call: TRBJ1-2
clone_size: NA
v_call: TRBV6-5
d_call: TRBD1

cdr3_aa: CASSASGGGTSGYTDTQYF
cdr3_nt: TGTGCCAGCAGCGCATCAGGGGGTGGTACCAGCGGCTACACAGATACGCAGTATTTT
j_call: TRBJ2-3
clone_size: NA
v_call: TRBV9
d_call: TRBD1

cdr3_aa: CASSPSGTRNEQFF
cdr3_nt: TGTGCCAGCAGCCCAAGCGGGACGCGGAATGAGCAGTTCTTC
j_call: TRBJ2-1
clone_size: NA
v_call: TRBV7-3
d_call: TRBD2

cdr3_aa: CAWTQVVSPLHF
cdr3_nt: TGTGCCTGGACCCAGGTGGTGTCACCCCTCCACTTT
j_call: TRBJ1-6
clone_size: NA
v_call: TRBV30
d_call: NA

cdr3_aa: CAWSEQPLNTEAFF
cdr3_nt: TGTGCCTGGAGTGAACAGCCGTTGAACACTGAAGCTTTCTTT
j_call: TRBJ1-1
clone_size: NA
v_call: TRBV30
d_call: NA

cdr3_aa: CASTRAQYYEQFF
cdr3_nt: TGTGCCAGCACCCGAGCGCAGTACTATGAGCAGTTCTTC
j_call: TRBJ2-1
clone_size: NA
v_call: TRBV5-6
d_call: NA

cdr3_aa: CASSSAGTSGTDTQYF
cdr3_nt: TGCGCCAGCAGCTCTGCCGGGACTAGCGGCACAGATACGCAGTATTTT
j_call: TRBJ2-3
clone_size: NA
v_call: TRBV5-1
d_call: TRBD2

cdr3_aa: CASSLTALNTYNEQFF
cdr3_nt: TGTGCCAGCAGCTTAACAGCGCTCAATACCTACAATGAGCAGTTCTTC
j_call: TRBJ2-1
clone_size: NA
v_call: TRBV7-3
d_call: NA

cdr3_aa: CASSVGVEGEKLFF
cdr3_nt: TGTGCCAGCAGCGTAGGCGTGGAGGGGGAAAAACTGTTTTTT
j_call: TRBJ1-4
clone_size: few
v_call: TRBV9
d_call: NA

cdr3_aa: CASSSFSGANVLTF
cdr3_nt: TGTGCCAGCAGTTCCTTTTCCGGGGCCAACGTCCTGACTTTC
j_call: TRBJ2-6
clone_size: NA
v_call: TRBV6-5
d_call: NA

cdr3_aa: CASTDRDRGRRSYGYTF
cdr3_nt: TGTGCCAGCACCGACCGGGACAGGGGGCGACGGTCCTATGGCTACACCTTC
j_call: TRBJ1-2
clone_size: NA
v_call: TRBV5-8
d_call: TRBD1

cdr3_aa: CASSILGRVGQPQHF
cdr3_nt: TGTGCCAGTAGTATTCTTGGCAGGGTTGGACAGCCCCAGCATTTT
j_call: TRBJ1-5
clone_size: NA
v_call: TRBV19
d_call: NA

cdr3_aa: CASKTTRNYGYTF
cdr3_nt: TGTGCCAGCAAGACGACAAGAAACTATGGCTACACCTTC
j_call: TRBJ1-2
clone_size: NA
v_call: TRBV6-5
d_call: NA

cdr3_aa: CASSQERWYGYTF
cdr3_nt: TGTGCCAGCAGCCAAGAGAGGTGGTATGGCTACACCTTC
j_call: TRBJ1-2
clone_size: NA
v_call: TRBV3-1/TRBV3-2
d_call: NA